These 27 T cell receptor beta chains share one sample of origin, sequenced in a study of tumor and adjacent non-tumor tissue in lung cancer. TCRbeta libraries were built with three rounds of nested PCR, modified from ARM-PCR. One entry per CDR3 protein results from TCRdb running MiXCR on the multiplex PCR reads. The sample consists of 110,000 or so distinct CDR3 sequences, more than 60% of them appearing once. The template was RNA from unsorted bulk tissue. The source material was lung tumor tissue. The origin of the receptors is a woman in her fifties or sixties with non-small cell lung cancer.

With regard to this clonotype: The junction differs from germline at one of its ends, possibly a read error. The rearrangement uses TRBV20-1 and TRBJ2-7; tentative D call: TRBD1 (5 bases). The CDR3 has 12 amino acids. Germline CDR1 is DFQATT and CDR2 is SNEGSKA (reference sequence). CDR3 coding DNA: TGCAGTGCCAAGGGTGCGTCCTCAGGGCAGTACTTT. Protein sequence: CSAKGASSGQYF.

About this clonotype itself: The junction does not match germline at one end; this may be a read error. The J gene is TRBJ2-7, the V gene TRBV6-2 or TRBV6-3; 9 bases match TRBD2. Germline-derived CDR1 and CDR2 are MNHEY and SVGEGT. The CDR3 is 13 residues long. The CDR3 DNA sequence: TGTGCCACCAGTTACATCCTAGCGGGGCCAGCAGACTTC. It specifies CATSYILAGPADF.

On this clonotype: Here the CDR3 omits its conserved ending phenylalanine or tryptophan, so a read error is the likely source. This rearrangement joins TRBV4-3 to TRBJ2-1; possible D gene TRBD2, 6 bases. CDR3 length: 14 amino acids. Germline assignment: CDR1 LGHNA and CDR2 YSLEER. Trimming shortened V by 5 bases and J by 7 bases, and 15 bases separated the two germline ends. The DNA of the CDR3 is TGCGCCAGCAGCAACCGGGAGAGGGTAAATGAGCAGTTCCTC. This codes for CASSNRERVNEQFL.

The genes are TRBV18 and TRBJ2-5; D remains unclear. CDR1 is KGHSH, CDR2 LQKENI, per germline. The V end was cut by 6 bases, the J end by 5 bases, with 16 bases between. The CDR3 runs to 14 residues. CDR3 protein: CASSGVGPRETQYF. In DNA form, the CDR3 reads TGTGCCAGCTCCGGAGTCGGCCCCAGGGAGACCCAGTACTTC.

This clonotype came up once. This is likely a read error, given that the CDR3 carries no conserved phenylalanine or tryptophan at its end. This chain uses TRBV5-1 with TRBJ1-3, with TRBD1 matching 8 bases. The J segment lost 4 bases and the V segment lost 7 bases, leaving 10 bases of the junction unmatched. From germline, CDR1 is SGHRS and CDR2 YFSETQ. The CDR3 has 15 amino acids. CDR3 DNA: TGCGCCAGCGACGCGACAGGGGACTCCGGAAACACCATATATTAT. Amino acid sequence: CASDATGDSGNTIYY.

The genes are TRBV28 and TRBJ2-1, with 7 bases fitting TRBD2. Germline loops: CDR1 MDHEN, CDR2 SYDVKM. Trimming removed 5 bases from V and 6 bases from J; junction bases left unmatched: 16. This CDR3 has 17 residues. The CDR3: CASSHQTPGLTVNEQFF. The CDR3 coding sequence is TGTGCCAGCAGTCACCAAACACCGGGACTAACTGTCAATGAGCAGTTCTTC.

A note on this clonotype: One end of the junction fails to match germline, which may point to a read error. This chain connects TRBV11-2 to TRBJ2-2; D is ambiguous. CDR1 and CDR2 (germline): SGHAT, FQNNGV. This CDR3 comprises 13 residues. In nucleotides, the CDR3 is TGTGCCTGCAGTTTTTTCCAGACCGGGGAGCTGTTTTTT. The encoded protein is CACSFFQTGELFF.

A remark on this clonotype: Germline is not matched at one junction end, which may reflect a read error. The rearrangement uses TRBV7-9 and TRBJ1-4, with unresolved D. Per the germline V gene, CDR1 is SEHNR and CDR2 is FQNEAQ (reference sequence). CDR3 length equals 17 residues. The CDR3 region is CASNLGQVGATNVKLFF. Written as DNA, the CDR3 is TGTGCCAGCAATTTGGGTCAGGTTGGAGCAACTAATGTAAAACTGTTTTTT.

On this clonotype: Compared with germline, one end of the junction differs, possibly owing to a read error. The chain employs TRBV29-1 and TRBJ2-7, with D possibly matching TRBD2 (7 bases). Germline CDR1 SQVTM, CDR2 ANQGSEA. The CDR3 covers 15 residues. This CDR3 is CGVGGAPSSVYEQYF. As DNA, the CDR3 is TGCGGCGTTGGGGGGGCACCCAGCTCAGTCTACGAGCAGTACTTC.

In regard to this clonotype: This may come from a read error, since a much larger clone is one base off. The chain links TRBV20-1 to TRBJ1-2; D remains unclear. Germline lookup yields CDR1 DFQATT and CDR2 SNEGSKA (reference sequence). The CDR3 runs 14 residues. Trimming removed 3 bases at V and 8 bases at J, with 19 bases between. The CDR3 DNA sequence: TGCAGTGCTAGCGATGGGATCGGGTCGATCGGCTACACCTTC. This encodes CSASDGIGSIGYTF.

This clonotype was counted at least ten times. V is TRBV6-1 and J is TRBJ1-1; the D is unclear. The germline gives CDR1 MNHNS, CDR2 SASEGT. The CDR3 sequence is 12 residues long. V was trimmed by 6 bases and J by 8 bases, leaving 13 bases between them. The CDR3 reads CASSHSVTEAFF. The CDR3 DNA reads TGTGCCAGCAGCCATAGTGTTACCGAAGCTTTCTTT.

This clonotype was seen many times. The chain recombines TRBV20-1 with TRBJ1-3; D is perhaps TRBD1 (5 bases). Germline V gene sequence: CDR1 DFQATT, CDR2 SNEGSKA (reference sequence). The CDR3 has 15 residues. Trimming took 6 bases from V and 4 from J, leaving 19 bases between them. DNA for the CDR3: TGCAGTGCCCTCTCTCTCAGGGCGGGAGGAAACACCATATATTTT. Translating it yields CSALSLRAGGNTIYF.

Comments on this clonotype: The junction does not match germline at one end; this may be a read error. The chain couples TRBV6-6 to TRBJ2-7; D is ambiguous. The germline V gene has CDR1 MNHNY and CDR2 SVGAGI (reference sequence). The CDR3 contains 13 residues. For the CDR3, the DNA is TGTATCAGCAGTGACAAGATGGGCTACGAACAGTACTTC. This gives the protein CISSDKMGYEQYF.

Comment on this clonotype: This may be a read error, as it is one base from a much larger clone. This rearrangement joins TRBV11-2 to TRBJ2-1; tentatively, D is TRBD2 (7 bases). Germline V gene lookup returns CDR1 SGHAT and CDR2 FQNNGV. The CDR3 loop spans 14 amino acids. Trimming took 10 bases from V and 7 from J, leaving 20 bases between them. CDR3 nucleotide sequence: TGTGCCAACAGGGTCGGGGGGCCGAGGAATGAGCAGTTCTTC. The encoded protein is CANRVGGPRNEQFF. The variable domain in full, with the rest retrieved from reference TRBV11-2 and TRBJ2-1, is EAGVAQSPRYKIIEKRQSVAFWCNPISGHATLYWYQQILGQGPKLLIQFQNNGVVDDSQLPKDRFSAERLKGVDSTLKIQPAKLEDSAVYLCANRVGGPRNEQFFGPGTRLTVL.

Turning to this clonotype: Its ends do not fully match the called genes, so a read error is possible. For the CDR3, the DNA is TGTGCCAGCAGTGAAGACACGGGCTATGCCTACACCTTC. It encodes CASSEDTGYAYTF. The V call is TRBV6-1, the J call TRBJ1-2; D call uncertain. CDR3 length: 13 residues. Per germline, CDR1 MNHNS and CDR2 SASEGT.

On this clonotype: Because the CDR3 is missing its conserved closing phenylalanine or tryptophan, this is likely a read error. This CDR3 reads CTSSRTGTDQPQHY. CDR3 nucleotides: TGTACCAGCAGTAGGACAGGGACCGATCAGCCCCAGCATTAT. The rearrangement uses TRBV11-2 and TRBJ1-5; 8 positions agree with TRBD1. The CDR3 runs 14 residues. In germline, CDR1 is SGHAT, CDR2 FQNNGV.

The sample holds a few counts of this clonotype. The rearrangement uses TRBV20-1 and TRBJ1-2; TRBD1 matches 8 bases. This CDR3 is built from 13 residues. CDR1 and CDR2 (germline): DFQATT, SNEGSKA (reference sequence). V trimming: 3 bases; J trimming: 3 bases; junction bases outside the gene matches: 3. The CDR3 DNA reads as TGCAGTGCTAGGGAGACAGGGGACTATGGCTACACCTTC. It specifies CSARETGDYGYTF.

For this clonotype: It may be a read error: a sequence one base away is much more abundant. The J gene is TRBJ2-1, the V gene TRBV12-3 or TRBV12-4; no clear D gene. V was pared by 6 bases and J by 4 bases, with 19 bases between. CDR3 length: 16 amino acids. CDR3 sequence reads: CASSSEETFIYNEQFF. CDR3 DNA: TGTGCCAGCAGCTCAGAGGAGACTTTTATATACAATGAGCAGTTCTTC.

Only one count was recorded for this clonotype. This may stem from a read error, because a much larger clone lies one nucleotide away. The V call is TRBV5-4, the J call TRBJ2-7; 8 nucleotides line up with TRBD2. CDR3 length: 14 amino acids. Germline V gives CDR1 SGHNT, CDR2 YYREEE (reference sequence). CDR3 nucleotide sequence: TGTGGCAGCAGCTTGCGGGGGGTCCCCTACGAGCAGTACTTC. Amino acids: CGSSLRGVPYEQYF. The full variable domain, in which reference TRBV5-4 and TRBJ2-7 provide the parts outside the CDR3, is ETGVTQSPTHLIKTRGQQVTLRCSSQSGHNTVSWYQQALGQGPQFIFQYYREEENGRGNFPPRFSGLQFPNYSSELNVNALELDDSALYLCGSSLRGVPYEQYFGPGTRLTVT.

The CDR3 loop reads CASRKSTGARELFF. DNA for the CDR3: TGTGCCAGCAGGAAGTCGACAGGGGCCAGGGAGCTGTTTTTT. This chain links TRBV28 with TRBJ2-2; 8 nucleotides line up with TRBD1. CDR3 length: 14 residues. Looked up from germline, CDR1 is MDHEN and CDR2 is SYDVKM. V was pared by 6 bases and J by 9 bases, with 9 bases of the junction left unmatched.

The chain is built from TRBV6-4 and TRBJ2-1; 14 positions match TRBD2. The CDR3 totals 16 residues. Germline CDR1 MRHNA, CDR2 SNTAGT. The V gene end was trimmed by 10 bases and the J gene end by 7 bases; junction bases not matched to a gene: 12. The CDR3 nucleotides are TGTGCCATCAGCGGTGGGACTAGCGGGGGCAATAATGAGCAGTTCTTC. It is translated as CAISGGTSGGNNEQFF.

This chain joins TRBV20-1 and TRBJ2-7, with D tentatively TRBD1 (5 bases). V lost 3 bases and J 7 bases, leaving 13 bases between the germline ends. The CDR3 runs to 12 residues. Per germline, CDR1 DFQATT and CDR2 SNEGSKA (reference sequence). The CDR3 coding sequence is TGCAGTGCTAGTGGACAAATAGGGGAGCAGTACTTC. As protein: CSASGQIGEQYF.

The chain uses TRBV11-2 and TRBJ2-1; TRBD1 aligns across 7 bases. The CDR3 extends over 16 amino acids. The junction had 10 bases not matched to a gene; V was cut back by 7 bases and J by 1 base. Per the germline V gene, CDR1 is SGHAT and CDR2 is FQNNGV. This chain's CDR3 is CASIIPGQRSYNEQFF. In nucleotides, the CDR3 is TGTGCCAGCATCATACCGGGACAGCGTTCCTACAATGAGCAGTTCTTC.

This clonotype was recorded many times. The chain couples TRBV4-3 to TRBJ2-7, with 10 bases aligning to TRBD1. J gave up 2 bases and V 0 bases, and 4 bases lay outside the gene matches. The CDR3 is made up of 16 amino acids. The germline V gene encodes CDR1 LGHNA and CDR2 YSLEER. CDR3 sequence reads: CASSQDNGQGAYEQYF. The CDR3, as DNA: TGCGCCAGCAGCCAAGATAACGGACAGGGGGCCTACGAGCAGTACTTC.

On this clonotype: A read error may be the cause here, since a much bigger clone is one base away. The genes are TRBV6-5 and TRBJ2-7; TRBD1 is a possible D gene (6 bases). The CDR3 length is 12 residues. Germline CDR1 and CDR2: MNHEY and SVGAGI. Here the CDR3 reads CASKLGAGREFF. CDR3 coding DNA: TGTGCCAGCAAATTGGGGGCTGGCAGGGAGTTCTTC.

A remark on this clonotype: This clone may be a read error of a much larger clone one base away. The chain employs TRBV6-1 and TRBJ2-5, with a tentative D call TRBD1 (6 bases). V lost 5 bases, J lost 1 base, and 17 bases lay in between. Germline CDR1 reads MNHNS; CDR2 reads SASEGT. The CDR3 has 16 amino acids. CDR3 DNA: TGTGCCAGCAGTTTCGCCGGGACAAGGGCCCAAGAGACCCAGTACTTC. This translates into CASSFAGTRAQETQYF.

Of note for this clonotype: As the CDR3 is not closed by the conserved phenylalanine or tryptophan, this likely results from a read error. CDR3 residues: CSVREFTDTQYL. DNA of the CDR3: TGCAGCGTTAGGGAATTCACAGATACGCAGTATCTT. The genes are TRBV29-1 and TRBJ2-3, with no clear D. Germline CDR1 and CDR2: SQVTM and ANQGSEA. V shed 5 bases and J shed 2 bases, with 8 bases lying between them. This CDR3 region has 12 residues.